Listed below are T cell receptor beta chains from one sample, sequenced in a study of blood T cell repertoires in COVID-19. Profiled with immunoSEQ multiplex PCR; TCRdb holds only in-frame clones, not every one. The data contain around 310,000 clones, roughly 91% of them singletons. Specimen: PBMCs or T cells enriched from blood (not recorded which). Every receptor here comes from a woman in her twenties or thirties who had recovered from COVID-19. Each CDR3 is given with its conserved first and last residue. The order of the fields is clone size, V gene, D gene, J gene, CDR3 DNA, CDR3 protein. A D gene is named only where the DNA matches it firmly. Clone size is shown for a subset of rows, as once, few, many or a class of expanded clone.

>-|TRBV27|-|TRBJ1-3
TGTGCCAGCAGTTTGACGACTACGACGGGACTGCCTGGAAACACCATATATTTT
CASSLTTTTGLPGNTIYF
>-|TRBV4-1|TRBD2|TRBJ2-7
TGCGCCAGCAGCCAAGAACTAGCGGGAGGCTACGAGCAGTACTTC
CASSQELAGGYEQYF
>once|TRBV12-5|-|TRBJ2-1
TGTGCTACTGCCCTGAGGGCATACAATGAGCAGTTCTTC
CATALRAYNEQFF
>-|TRBV30|-|TRBJ1-1
TGTGCCTGGAGTGTTAGCCCACGGGCTTTCTTT
CAWSVSPRAFF
>-|TRBV19|-|TRBJ1-2
TGTGCCAGTACCAAGGGACAATCGCATAACTATGGCTACACCTTC
CASTKGQSHNYGYTF
>once|TRBV19|TRBD2|TRBJ2-3
TGTGCCAGTAGTATTTTAACTAGCGGGTCCACAGATACGCAGTATTTT
CASSILTSGSTDTQYF
>-|TRBV7-7|TRBD2|TRBJ2-1
TGTGCTAGCAGCAACAGAGCGGGAGGGCCGGATGAGCAGTTCTTC
CASSNRAGGPDEQFF
>once|TRBV5-8|TRBD1|TRBJ2-1
TGTGCCAGCAGCATCAGACAGGGTGAGAATGAGCAGTTCTTC
CASSIRQGENEQFF
>-|TRBV5-4|-|TRBJ2-7
TGTGCCAGCAGCTTGGTTGGCAGGGATGGTAATGAGCAGTACTTC
CASSLVGRDGNEQYF
>-|TRBV3-1/TRBV3-2|TRBD1|TRBJ1-2
TGTGCCAGCAGCCAAGCATGGACAGGTTACCACAGTGGCTACACCTTC
CASSQAWTGYHSGYTF
>-|TRBV10-1|TRBD1|TRBJ2-3
TGCGCCAGCAGTGACCATTCACAGGGGGCCCACACAGATACGCAGTATTTT
CASSDHSQGAHTDTQYF
>-|TRBV5-1|TRBD2|TRBJ2-1
TGCGCCAGCAGCCGAACCCTAGCGGGAGATAGTGGTGAGCAGTTCTTC
CASSRTLAGDSGEQFF
>-|TRBV12-2|-|TRBJ2-7
TGTGCAAGACCCGCAGGGTTCTCCTACGAGCAGTACTTC
CARPAGFSYEQYF
>-|TRBV27|-|TRBJ1-1
TGTGCCAGCAGTTTTAAGCAGAACACTGAAGCTTTCTTT
CASSFKQNTEAFF
>-|TRBV27|-|TRBJ1-1
TGTGCCAGCAAGGGAGAGACCGCTTATGGGGGCGGGAGATACACTGAAGCTTTCTTT
CASKGETAYGGGRYTEAFF
>-|TRBV25-1|TRBD1|TRBJ2-3
TGTGCCAGCAGTGTAGGACAGGGGGCCACAGATACGCAGTATTTT
CASSVGQGATDTQYF
>-|TRBV28|-|TRBJ1-4
TGTGCCAGCTCAGGGATCTCCAATGAAAAACTGTTTTTT
CASSGISNEKLFF
>-|TRBV6-5|TRBD1|TRBJ1-4
TGTGCCAGCAGGAGGGGGCTGGGAGAAAAACTGTTTTTT
CASRRGLGEKLFF
>-|TRBV7-2|TRBD2|TRBJ2-1
TGTGCCAGCAGCTTATTTGGGCGGGAGAGCGATGAGCAGTTCTTC
CASSLFGRESDEQFF
>-|TRBV18|-|TRBJ2-3
TGTGCCAGCTCGTTCGAACTAGGGGGTAGCACAGATACGCAGTATTTT
CASSFELGGSTDTQYF
>once|TRBV5-1|-|TRBJ1-2
TGCGCCAGCAGCAGCATGGGACTAGGGGTAACTAACTATGGCTACACCTTC
CASSSMGLGVTNYGYTF
>-|TRBV20-1|-|TRBJ1-1
TGCAGTGCTAGTGGTCGGGGGGCCGACACTGAAGCTTTCTTT
CSASGRGADTEAFF
>-|TRBV19|-|TRBJ2-1
TGTGCCACCAGTATGGGCAGCACCTACAATGAGCAGTTCTTC
CATSMGSTYNEQFF
>-|TRBV2|-|TRBJ1-1
TGTGCCAGCAGTGAAAATCGGGTTGGCACTGAAGCTTTCTTT
CASSENRVGTEAFF
>-|TRBV4-3|-|TRBJ1-1
TGCGCCAGCAGCCTCCATCCGGACATTGGTAACACTGAAGCTTTCTTT
CASSLHPDIGNTEAFF
>-|TRBV12-3/TRBV12-4|TRBD1|TRBJ1-5
TGTGCCAGCAACGACAGGGGTAATCAGCCCCAGCATTTT
CASNDRGNQPQHF
>-|TRBV27|-|TRBJ1-1
TGTGCCAGCAGTTTCGGGGGGGCTCTATACACTGAAGCTTTCTTT
CASSFGGALYTEAFF
>-|TRBV19|-|TRBJ1-5
TGTGCCAGTAGTACGCCGACAGAAAATAATCAGCCCCAGCATTTT
CASSTPTENNQPQHF
>few|TRBV19|TRBD1|TRBJ1-6
TGTGCCAGTAGTATAGACCCAGGGGGCCGTGCACCCCTCCACTTT
CASSIDPGGRAPLHF
>-|TRBV6-4|-|TRBJ2-1
TGTGCCAGCAGTGACGGGGGGTCCTACAATGAGCAGTTCTTC
CASSDGGSYNEQFF
>-|TRBV12-5|TRBD1|TRBJ2-3
TGTGCTAGTGGTCTGGGGGTACCGGGACAGGGGACGACAGATACGCAGTATTTT
CASGLGVPGQGTTDTQYF
>-|TRBV27|TRBD1|TRBJ1-6
TGTGCCAGCAGTCGGGACAGGGGGAATTCACCCCTCCACTTT
CASSRDRGNSPLHF
>few|TRBV28|TRBD1|TRBJ1-5
TGTGCCAGCAGTTTATGGGGACAGGGGAATCAGCCCCAGCATTTT
CASSLWGQGNQPQHF
>-|TRBV14|-|TRBJ1-1
TGTGCCAGCAGCCACATGGCGGGATCGGGCACTGAAGCTTTCTTT
CASSHMAGSGTEAFF
>-|TRBV10-3|TRBD1|TRBJ1-2
TGTGCCATCAGCAGGGGGGCTTCTAACTATGGCTACACCTTC
CAISRGASNYGYTF
>-|TRBV4-1|TRBD1|TRBJ1-5
TGCGCCAGCAGCCAAGCGGACAGGGACGTTCAGCCCCAGCATTTT
CASSQADRDVQPQHF
>-|TRBV29-1|TRBD2|TRBJ2-5
TGCAGCGTTGGAAATAGCGGGAGCTCCCAAGAGACCCAGTACTTC
CSVGNSGSSQETQYF
>-|TRBV20-1|-|TRBJ1-1
TGCAGTGCCTCGCGCAACACTGAAGCTTTCTTT
CSASRNTEAFF
>-|TRBV25-1|TRBD2|TRBJ2-1
TGTGCCAGCGGGAGGGTATACAATGAGCAGTTCTTC
CASGRVYNEQFF
>-|TRBV4-3|TRBD1|TRBJ2-5
TGCGCCAGCAGCCAAAACCCGGGACAGGGGGGAGAGACCCAGTACTTC
CASSQNPGQGGETQYF